This is a list of T cell receptor beta chains from one sample in a study of CD8+ T cells in alopecia areata. Using immunoSEQ multiplex PCR, the repertoire was profiled, and TCRdb retains in-frame clones only, with some absent. The table has 170,000 or so clones, 59% seen once. Specimen: CD4+ T cells sorted from blood, collected at week 0. The receptors stem from a human donor with alopecia areata. The CDR3 runs from the conserved cysteine through the conserved F or W. A D gene is named only where the DNA matches it firmly. Clone size is shown for a subset of rows, as once, few, many or a class of expanded clone.

j_call: TRBJ2-7
d_call: TRBD1
v_call: TRBV18
clone_size: once
cdr3_aa: CASSRGTGDEQYF
cdr3_nt: TGTGCCAGCTCACGAGGGACAGGGGACGAGCAGTACTTC

j_call: TRBJ1-6
d_call: TRBD1
v_call: TRBV10-3
clone_size: few
cdr3_aa: CAISESFRGTSPLHF
cdr3_nt: TGTGCCATCAGTGAGTCTTTCAGGGGGACTTCACCCCTCCACTTT

j_call: TRBJ1-1
d_call: .
v_call: TRBV25-1
clone_size: .
cdr3_aa: CASKSFGRRTEAFF
cdr3_nt: TGTGCCAGCAAGTCGTTCGGGAGGAGAACTGAAGCTTTCTTT

j_call: TRBJ2-1
d_call: .
v_call: TRBV5-1
clone_size: .
cdr3_aa: CASSPLVYNEQFF
cdr3_nt: TGCGCCAGCAGCCCCCTCGTATACAATGAGCAGTTCTTC

j_call: TRBJ2-5
d_call: .
v_call: TRBV9
clone_size: .
cdr3_aa: CASSVDAETQYF
cdr3_nt: TGTGCCAGCAGCGTAGATGCGGAGACCCAGTACTTC

j_call: TRBJ1-1
d_call: .
v_call: TRBV25-1
clone_size: few
cdr3_aa: CASSSLAGGRGTEAFF
cdr3_nt: TGTGCCAGCAGCTCTTTGGCGGGCGGCCGGGGCACTGAAGCTTTCTTT

j_call: TRBJ1-2
d_call: TRBD1
v_call: TRBV6-5
clone_size: .
cdr3_aa: CASSRQGFGGYTF
cdr3_nt: TGTGCCAGCAGTCGACAGGGGTTTGGTGGCTACACCTTC

j_call: TRBJ1-1
d_call: .
v_call: TRBV4-1
clone_size: .
cdr3_aa: CASSQDYNTEAFF
cdr3_nt: TGTGCCAGCAGCCAAGATTACAACACTGAAGCTTTCTTT

j_call: TRBJ2-7
d_call: .
v_call: TRBV9
clone_size: .
cdr3_aa: CASSVGEGATYEQYF
cdr3_nt: TGTGCCAGCAGCGTCGGGGAGGGGGCTACCTACGAGCAGTACTTC

j_call: TRBJ1-5
d_call: .
v_call: TRBV23-1
clone_size: few
cdr3_aa: CASLQGNSNQPQHF
cdr3_nt: TGCGCCAGCCTTCAGGGGAATAGCAATCAGCCCCAGCATTTT

j_call: TRBJ2-2
d_call: TRBD1
v_call: TRBV23-1
clone_size: many
cdr3_aa: CASSQSTGYTGELFF
cdr3_nt: TGCGCCAGCAGTCAATCGACAGGGTACACCGGGGAGCTGTTTTTT

j_call: TRBJ1-2
d_call: .
v_call: TRBV27
clone_size: .
cdr3_aa: CASSIQPGQDGYTF
cdr3_nt: TGTGCCAGCAGTATTCAGCCGGGTCAGGATGGCTACACCTTC

j_call: TRBJ2-1
d_call: TRBD1
v_call: TRBV29-1
clone_size: once
cdr3_aa: CSVKKGAGDNEQFF
cdr3_nt: TGCAGCGTTAAAAAGGGGGCCGGCGACAATGAGCAGTTCTTC

j_call: TRBJ1-6
d_call: .
v_call: TRBV4-1
clone_size: once
cdr3_aa: CASSQITGADNSPLHF
cdr3_nt: TGCGCCAGCAGCCAAATTACCGGGGCCGATAATTCACCCCTCCACTTT

j_call: TRBJ2-5
d_call: TRBD2
v_call: TRBV9
clone_size: .
cdr3_aa: CASSATSGGAGETQYF
cdr3_nt: TGTGCCAGCAGCGCGACTAGCGGGGGGGCTGGCGAGACCCAGTACTTC

j_call: TRBJ2-3
d_call: .
v_call: TRBV9
clone_size: .
cdr3_aa: CASGGDFTDTQYF
cdr3_nt: TGTGCCAGCGGGGGAGACTTCACAGATACGCAGTATTTT

j_call: TRBJ1-2
d_call: .
v_call: TRBV5-1
clone_size: .
cdr3_aa: CASSEPQGRGYTF
cdr3_nt: TGCGCCAGCAGCGAACCACAGGGACGAGGCTACACCTTC

j_call: TRBJ2-3
d_call: .
v_call: TRBV4-1
clone_size: .
cdr3_aa: CASINRGGDTQYF
cdr3_nt: TGCGCCAGCATCAACAGGGGGGGGGATACGCAGTATTTT

j_call: TRBJ1-2
d_call: TRBD1
v_call: TRBV5-6
clone_size: .
cdr3_aa: CASSLSGTDYGYTF
cdr3_nt: TGTGCCAGCAGCTTGTCCGGGACAGACTATGGCTACACCTTC

j_call: TRBJ1-4
d_call: .
v_call: TRBV30
clone_size: .
cdr3_aa: CAWRGTWNEKLFF
cdr3_nt: TGTGCCTGGAGGGGGACATGGAATGAAAAACTGTTTTTT

j_call: TRBJ2-7
d_call: .
v_call: TRBV30
clone_size: .
cdr3_aa: CAWSMNSWGYEQYF
cdr3_nt: TGTGCCTGGAGTATGAACAGTTGGGGCTACGAGCAGTACTTC

j_call: TRBJ1-6
d_call: TRBD1
v_call: TRBV6-5
clone_size: few
cdr3_aa: CASRPPGQSNSPLHF
cdr3_nt: TGTGCCAGCAGGCCTCCGGGACAGAGCAATTCACCCCTCCACTTT

j_call: TRBJ2-7
d_call: TRBD1
v_call: TRBV2
clone_size: once
cdr3_aa: CASSATGGEQYF
cdr3_nt: TGTGCCAGCAGCGCGACAGGGGGCGAGCAGTACTTC

j_call: TRBJ2-1
d_call: TRBD1
v_call: TRBV7-2
clone_size: .
cdr3_aa: CASSLVGTEGFF
cdr3_nt: TGTGCCAGCAGCTTAGTTGGGACAGAGGGATTCTTC

j_call: TRBJ1-2
d_call: .
v_call: TRBV30
clone_size: .
cdr3_aa: CAWSVGAALTNYGYTF
cdr3_nt: TGTGCCTGGAGTGTAGGGGCCGCCTTGACGAACTATGGCTACACCTTC

j_call: TRBJ2-5
d_call: TRBD1
v_call: TRBV6-5
clone_size: few
cdr3_aa: CASSYYRDRLKETQYF
cdr3_nt: TGTGCCAGCAGTTACTACCGGGACAGGCTGAAAGAGACCCAGTACTTC

j_call: TRBJ2-7
d_call: .
v_call: TRBV6-1
clone_size: .
cdr3_aa: CASSEVEPYEQYF
cdr3_nt: TGTGCCAGCAGTGAAGTCGAACCCTACGAGCAGTACTTC

j_call: TRBJ1-4
d_call: TRBD1
v_call: TRBV5-1
clone_size: .
cdr3_aa: CASSPGQGNEKLFF
cdr3_nt: TGCGCCAGCAGCCCCGGACAGGGTAATGAAAAACTGTTTTTT

j_call: TRBJ2-5
d_call: TRBD2
v_call: TRBV29-1
clone_size: .
cdr3_aa: CSVPTSGGPYLQETQYF
cdr3_nt: TGCAGCGTCCCGACTAGCGGGGGGCCCTACCTTCAAGAGACCCAGTACTTC

j_call: TRBJ2-7
d_call: TRBD1
v_call: TRBV20-1
clone_size: few
cdr3_aa: CSADRAYEQYF
cdr3_nt: TGCAGTGCAGACAGGGCCTACGAGCAGTACTTC

j_call: TRBJ2-2
d_call: .
v_call: TRBV30
clone_size: .
cdr3_aa: CALRQSLRTGELFF
cdr3_nt: TGTGCCTTAAGACAGAGTCTGAGAACCGGGGAGCTGTTTTTT

j_call: TRBJ1-2
d_call: TRBD1
v_call: TRBV30
clone_size: .
cdr3_aa: CAWSVGTGVGGYTF
cdr3_nt: TGTGCCTGGAGTGTAGGGACAGGGGTCGGTGGCTACACCTTC

j_call: TRBJ1-1
d_call: .
v_call: TRBV12-5
clone_size: few
cdr3_aa: CASGPGPEAFF
cdr3_nt: TGTGCTAGTGGTCCCGGGCCTGAAGCTTTCTTT